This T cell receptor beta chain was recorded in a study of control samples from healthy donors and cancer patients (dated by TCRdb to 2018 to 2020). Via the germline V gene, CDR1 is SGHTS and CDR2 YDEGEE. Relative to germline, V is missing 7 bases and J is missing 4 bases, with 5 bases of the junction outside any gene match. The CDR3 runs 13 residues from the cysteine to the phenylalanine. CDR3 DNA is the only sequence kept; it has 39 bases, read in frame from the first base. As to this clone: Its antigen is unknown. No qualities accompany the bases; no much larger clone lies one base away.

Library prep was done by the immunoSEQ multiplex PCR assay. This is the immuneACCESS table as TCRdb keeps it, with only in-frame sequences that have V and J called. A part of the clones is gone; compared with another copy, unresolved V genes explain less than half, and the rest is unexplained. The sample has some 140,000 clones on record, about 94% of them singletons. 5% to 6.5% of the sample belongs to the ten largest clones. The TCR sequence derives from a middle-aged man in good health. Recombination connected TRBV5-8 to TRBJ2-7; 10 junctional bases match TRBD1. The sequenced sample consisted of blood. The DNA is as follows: TGTGCCAGCCCCCGGGGACAGGGGTACGAGCAGTACTTC. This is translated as CASPRGQGYEQYF.